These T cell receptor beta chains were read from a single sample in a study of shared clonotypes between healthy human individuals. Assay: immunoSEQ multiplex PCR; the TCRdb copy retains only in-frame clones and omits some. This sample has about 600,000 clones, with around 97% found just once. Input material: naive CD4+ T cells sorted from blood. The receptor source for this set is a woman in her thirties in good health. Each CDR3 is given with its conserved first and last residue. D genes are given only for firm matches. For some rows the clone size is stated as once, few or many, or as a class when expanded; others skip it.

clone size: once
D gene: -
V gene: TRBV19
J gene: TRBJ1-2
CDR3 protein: CASSMVSAPYGYTF
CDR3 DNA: TGTGCCAGTAGTATGGTCTCAGCCCCGTATGGCTACACCTTC

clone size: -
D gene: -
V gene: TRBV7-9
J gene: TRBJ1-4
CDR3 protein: CASSLGQEREKLFF
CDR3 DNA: TGTGCCAGCAGCTTAGGTCAGGAGAGGGAAAAACTGTTTTTT

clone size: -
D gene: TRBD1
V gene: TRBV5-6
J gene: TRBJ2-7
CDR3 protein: CASSGTGAGYEQYF
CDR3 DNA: TGTGCCAGCAGCGGGACAGGGGCGGGCTACGAGCAGTACTTC

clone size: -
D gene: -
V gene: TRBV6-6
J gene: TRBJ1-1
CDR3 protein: CASRKSGEAFF
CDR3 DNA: TGTGCCAGCCGAAAGTCGGGTGAAGCTTTCTTT

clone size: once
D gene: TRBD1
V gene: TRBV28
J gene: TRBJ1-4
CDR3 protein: CASSGGTASNEKLFF
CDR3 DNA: TGTGCCAGCAGTGGGGGGACAGCCTCTAATGAAAAACTGTTTTTT

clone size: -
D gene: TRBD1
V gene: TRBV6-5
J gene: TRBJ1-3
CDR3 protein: CASSPDRSLGNTIYF
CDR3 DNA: TGTGCCAGCAGCCCGGACAGGTCTCTTGGAAACACCATATATTTT

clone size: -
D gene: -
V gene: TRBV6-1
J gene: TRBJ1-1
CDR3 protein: CASSEKYKGVNTEAFF
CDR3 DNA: TGTGCCAGCAGTGAAAAGTATAAGGGGGTGAACACTGAAGCTTTCTTT

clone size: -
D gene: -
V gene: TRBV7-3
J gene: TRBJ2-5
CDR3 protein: CASSLTFGGGETQYF
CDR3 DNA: TGTGCCAGCAGCTTAACTTTTGGTGGTGGGGAGACCCAGTACTTC

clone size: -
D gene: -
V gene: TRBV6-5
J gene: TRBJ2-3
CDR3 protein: CASSYADTDTQYF
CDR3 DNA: TGTGCCAGCAGTTACGCAGACACAGATACGCAGTATTTT

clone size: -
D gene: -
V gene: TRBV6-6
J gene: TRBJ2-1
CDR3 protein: CASSYFPNEQFF
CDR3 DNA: TGTGCCAGCAGTTACTTTCCGAATGAGCAGTTCTTC

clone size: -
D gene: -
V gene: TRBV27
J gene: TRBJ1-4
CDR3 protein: CASKRQQGRNEKLFF
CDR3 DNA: TGTGCCAGCAAACGCCAACAGGGCAGGAATGAAAAACTGTTTTTT

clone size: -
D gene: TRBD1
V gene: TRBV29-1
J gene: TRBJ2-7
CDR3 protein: CSVVEWTGSSYEQYF
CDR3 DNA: TGCAGCGTTGTGGAATGGACAGGGAGCTCCTACGAGCAGTACTTC

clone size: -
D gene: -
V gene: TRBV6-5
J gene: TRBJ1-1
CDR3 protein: CASRPTLGEAFF
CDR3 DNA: TGTGCCAGCAGACCCACCTTGGGTGAAGCTTTCTTT

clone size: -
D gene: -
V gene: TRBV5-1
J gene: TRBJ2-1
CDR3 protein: CASSLGLRGLEEQFF
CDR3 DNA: TGCGCCAGCAGCTTGGGGCTGCGGGGTTTGGAGGAGCAGTTCTTC

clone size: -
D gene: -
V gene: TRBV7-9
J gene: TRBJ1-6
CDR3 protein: CASSPQARFSPLHF
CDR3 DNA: TGTGCCAGCAGCCCACAGGCGAGGTTTTCACCCCTCCACTTT

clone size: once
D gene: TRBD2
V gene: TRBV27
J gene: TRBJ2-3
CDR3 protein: CASSLAGGTDTQYF
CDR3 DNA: TGTGCCAGCAGTTTGGCGGGAGGCACAGATACGCAGTATTTT

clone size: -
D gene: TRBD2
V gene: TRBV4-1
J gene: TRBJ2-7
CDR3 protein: CASSQGGGRFTYEQYF
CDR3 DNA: TGCGCCAGCAGCCAAGGGGGCGGGAGGTTCACCTACGAGCAGTACTTC

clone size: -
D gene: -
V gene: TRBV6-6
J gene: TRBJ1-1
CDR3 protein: CASSYPPDRRDTEAFF
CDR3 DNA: TGTGCCAGCAGTTACCCCCCGGACAGAAGGGACACTGAAGCTTTCTTT

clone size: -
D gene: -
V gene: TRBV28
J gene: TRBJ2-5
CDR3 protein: CASSIGQLPGTETQYF
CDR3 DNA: TGTGCCAGCAGTATCGGGCAGTTACCGGGTACGGAGACCCAGTACTTC

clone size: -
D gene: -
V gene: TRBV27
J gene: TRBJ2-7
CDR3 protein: CASSPHPYYEQYF
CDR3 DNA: TGTGCCAGCAGTCCCCATCCTTACTACGAGCAGTACTTC

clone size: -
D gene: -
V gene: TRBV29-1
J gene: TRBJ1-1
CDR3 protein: CSVATLLNTEAFF
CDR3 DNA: TGCAGCGTTGCTACTCTCTTGAACACTGAAGCTTTCTTT

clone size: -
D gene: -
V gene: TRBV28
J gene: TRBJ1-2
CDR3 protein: CASSLGREGGYTF
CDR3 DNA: TGTGCCAGCAGTTTAGGTCGAGAGGGTGGCTACACCTTC

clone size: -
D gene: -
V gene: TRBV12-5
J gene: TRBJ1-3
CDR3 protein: CASGFARPSSGNTIYF
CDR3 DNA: TGTGCTAGTGGTTTCGCGCGCCCCAGCTCTGGAAACACCATATATTTT

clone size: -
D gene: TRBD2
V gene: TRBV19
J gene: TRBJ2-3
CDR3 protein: CASSVGLAGLLDTQYF
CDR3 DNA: TGTGCCAGTAGTGTCGGACTAGCGGGCCTCTTAGATACGCAGTATTTT

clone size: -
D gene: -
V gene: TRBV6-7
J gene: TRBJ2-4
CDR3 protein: CASPKGGDAKNIQYF
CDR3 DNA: TGTGCCAGCCCTAAAGGGGGGGACGCCAAAAACATTCAGTACTTC

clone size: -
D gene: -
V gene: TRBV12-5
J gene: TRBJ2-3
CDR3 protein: CASGLVGGIYPSSTDTQYF
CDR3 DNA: TGTGCTAGTGGTTTGGTAGGGGGAATTTACCCCTCTAGCACAGATACGCAGTATTTT

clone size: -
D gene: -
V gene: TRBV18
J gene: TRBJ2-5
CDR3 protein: CASSPSRTDQETQYF
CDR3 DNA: TGTGCCAGCTCCCCTTCTAGGACAGACCAAGAGACCCAGTACTTC

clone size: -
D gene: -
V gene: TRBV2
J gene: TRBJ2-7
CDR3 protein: CASSEAGQSQYF
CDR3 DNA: TGTGCCAGCAGTGAAGCGGGACAATCGCAGTACTTC

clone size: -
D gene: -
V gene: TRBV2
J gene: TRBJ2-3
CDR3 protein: CASSEKGLGWDLTDTQYF
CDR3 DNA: TGTGCCAGCAGTGAAAAGGGTCTCGGGTGGGATTTGACAGATACGCAGTATTTT

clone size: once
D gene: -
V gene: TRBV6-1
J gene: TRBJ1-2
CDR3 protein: CASSRGYGYTF
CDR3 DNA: TGTGCCAGCAGTAGGGGCTATGGCTACACCTTC

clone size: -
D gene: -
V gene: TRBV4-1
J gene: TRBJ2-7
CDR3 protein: CASSQVGRDLSYEQYF
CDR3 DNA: TGCGCCAGCAGCCAAGTCGGTAGGGACTTGTCCTACGAGCAGTACTTC

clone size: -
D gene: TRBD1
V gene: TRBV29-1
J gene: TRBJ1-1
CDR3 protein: CSVEGRGRTEAFF
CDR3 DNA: TGCAGCGTTGAGGGTAGGGGGCGGACTGAAGCTTTCTTT

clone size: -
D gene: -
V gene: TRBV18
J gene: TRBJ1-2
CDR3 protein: CASSPSMSYGYTF
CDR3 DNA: TGTGCCAGCTCACCATCGATGAGCTATGGCTACACCTTC

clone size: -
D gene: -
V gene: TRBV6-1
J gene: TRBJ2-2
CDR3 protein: CASRRYIGELFF
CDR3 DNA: TGTGCCAGCAGAAGGTATATCGGGGAGCTGTTTTTT

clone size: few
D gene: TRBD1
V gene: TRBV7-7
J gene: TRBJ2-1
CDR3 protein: CASNLDRDDEQFF
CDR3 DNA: TGTGCCAGCAACTTAGACAGGGACGATGAGCAGTTCTTC

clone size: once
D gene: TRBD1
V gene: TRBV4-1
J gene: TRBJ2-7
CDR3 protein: CASSQLRRGPYEQYF
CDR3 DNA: TGCGCCAGCAGCCAATTACGCAGGGGGCCCTACGAGCAGTACTTC

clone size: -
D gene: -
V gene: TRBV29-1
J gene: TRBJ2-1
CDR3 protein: CSVVWGESYNEQFF
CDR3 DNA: TGCAGCGTCGTTTGGGGGGAGAGCTACAATGAGCAGTTCTTC

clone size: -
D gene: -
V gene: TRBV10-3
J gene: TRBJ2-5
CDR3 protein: CATKSTGSETQYF
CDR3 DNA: TGTGCCACCAAGTCGACGGGCTCGGAGACCCAGTACTTC

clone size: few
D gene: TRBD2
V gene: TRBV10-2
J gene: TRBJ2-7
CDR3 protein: CASRSGRAYEQYF
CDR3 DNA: TGCGCCAGCCGGAGCGGGAGGGCCTACGAGCAGTACTTC

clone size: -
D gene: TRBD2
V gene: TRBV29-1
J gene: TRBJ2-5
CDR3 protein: CSVVPTSGMPLYF
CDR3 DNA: TGCAGCGTTGTCCCGACTAGCGGGATGCCGTTGTACTTC

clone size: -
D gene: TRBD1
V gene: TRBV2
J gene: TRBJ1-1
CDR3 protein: CARQGARRTEAFF
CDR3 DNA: TGTGCCAGACAGGGGGCAAGGAGGACTGAAGCTTTCTTT

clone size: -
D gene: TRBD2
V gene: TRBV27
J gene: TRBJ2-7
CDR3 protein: CASARSRGAGGETYEQYF
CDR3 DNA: TGTGCCAGCGCCCGATCCCGGGGGGCGGGAGGGGAGACCTACGAGCAGTACTTC

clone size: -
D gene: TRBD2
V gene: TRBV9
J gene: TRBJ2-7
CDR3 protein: CASSAGLAGEQYF
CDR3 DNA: TGTGCCAGCAGCGCCGGACTAGCGGGAGAGCAGTACTTC

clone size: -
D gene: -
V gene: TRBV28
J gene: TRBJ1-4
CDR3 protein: CASSTGSTNEKLFF
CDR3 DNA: TGTGCCAGCAGCACAGGGAGTACTAATGAAAAACTGTTTTTT

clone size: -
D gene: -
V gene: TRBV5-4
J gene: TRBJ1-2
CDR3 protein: CASSRGRELSAIYGYTF
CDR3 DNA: TGTGCCAGCAGCCGGGGGAGGGAACTCTCCGCGATCTATGGCTACACCTTC

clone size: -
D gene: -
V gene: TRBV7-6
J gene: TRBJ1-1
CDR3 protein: CASSLAPENTEAFF
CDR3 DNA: TGTGCCAGCAGCTTAGCCCCAGAGAACACTGAAGCTTTCTTT

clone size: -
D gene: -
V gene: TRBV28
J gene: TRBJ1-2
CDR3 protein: CASSPTGPTVVGGYTF
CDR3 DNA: TGTGCCAGCAGTCCAACGGGACCGACGGTCGTGGGTGGCTACACCTTC

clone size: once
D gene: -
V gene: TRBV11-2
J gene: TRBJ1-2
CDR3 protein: CASSFDRSWSYTF
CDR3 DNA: TGTGCCAGCAGCTTTGACAGGTCGTGGAGCTACACCTTC